These 21 T cell receptor beta chains were all obtained from the same sample, sequenced in a study of blood T cell repertoires in COVID-19. Assay: immunoSEQ multiplex PCR; the TCRdb copy retains only in-frame clones and omits some. In the table there are 190,000 or so clones, around 88% of which are singletons. The sequenced sample consisted of PBMCs or T cells enriched from blood (not recorded which). These TCRs come from a woman in her twenties or thirties who had recovered from COVID-19.

V and J are TRBV19 and TRBJ2-1, with 10 bases aligning to TRBD2. V lost 5 bases, J lost 4 bases, and 8 bases stayed unmatched. The CDR3 covers 16 residues. Per germline, CDR1 LNHDA and CDR2 SQIVND (reference sequence). CDR3 nucleotide sequence: TGTGCCAGTAGTCCCCAGCGGGAGGGCCTTTACAATGAGCAGTTCTTC. Amino acids: CASSPQREGLYNEQFF.

The chain joins TRBV12-3 or TRBV12-4 to TRBJ2-1; D unresolved. Trimming cost V 8 bases and J 6 bases, with 5 bases left between them. The CDR3 contains 10 residues. The CDR3: CASGLNEQFF. CDR3 in DNA: TGTGCCAGCGGCCTCAATGAGCAGTTCTTC.

This clone occurred once. This sample also contains other DNA sequences that code for the same CDR3. The chain recombines TRBV3-1 (or the pseudogene TRBV3-2) with TRBJ2-7; 11 bases line up with TRBD2. The CDR3 runs to 15 residues. Germline CDR1 reads LGHDT; CDR2 reads YNNKEL (reference sequence). Unmatched junction bases numbered 0, after V lost 1 base and J lost 1 base. The CDR3: CASSQGTSGSYEQYF. CDR3 nucleotides: TGTGCCAGCAGCCAAGGGACTAGCGGGTCCTACGAGCAGTACTTC.

This chain links TRBV7-9 with TRBJ2-7; TRBD2 matches 7 bases. J was trimmed by 2 bases and V by 1 base; bases with no gene match: 8. The CDR3 extends over 16 amino acids. Germline CDR1 reads SEHNR; CDR2 reads FQNEAQ (reference sequence). The CDR3 bases are TGTGCCAGCAGCTTAGAGCCGGGACTATCTACCTACGAGCAGTACTTC. It is translated as CASSLEPGLSTYEQYF.

This sequence joins TRBV29-1 and TRBJ2-7; 11 positions match TRBD2. CDR1 and CDR2 (germline): SQVTM, ANQGSEA. The V and J ends lost 3 bases and 4 bases, in that order; junction bases with no gene match: 8. The CDR3 is made up of 15 amino acids. CDR3 sequence: CSVDFGTSGKYEQYF. For the CDR3, the DNA is TGCAGCGTTGACTTCGGGACTAGCGGAAAGTACGAGCAGTACTTC.

The rearrangement uses TRBV5-1 and TRBJ2-5, with TRBD1 identical over 7 bases. Trimming at V came to 0 bases and at J to 0 bases, leaving 5 bases not matched to a gene. The CDR3 has 16 amino acids. Looked up from germline, CDR1 is SGHRS and CDR2 is YFSETQ. CDR3 nucleotides: TGCGCCAGCAGCTTGGCTCCGGACAGGTACCAAGAGACCCAGTACTTC. This codes for CASSLAPDRYQETQYF.

As DNA, the CDR3 is TGTGCCAGCAGCCGGACTAGCGGGAGCTACGAGCAGTACTTC. This translates into CASSRTSGSYEQYF. V gene TRBV7-9 combines with J gene TRBJ2-7; 13 bases match TRBD2. The length of the CDR3 is 14 residues. Trimming took 5 bases from V and 3 from J; bases not matched to a gene: 1. Germline V gene data show CDR1 as SEHNR and CDR2 as FQNEAQ (reference sequence).

The rearrangement joins TRBV7-9 to TRBJ1-1; the D is unclear. The germline V gene has CDR1 SEHNR and CDR2 FQNEAQ (reference sequence). The V end was cut by 6 bases, the J end by 6 bases, with 11 bases between. The length of the CDR3 is 12 residues. CDR3 sequence: CASRGRESEAFF. As DNA, the CDR3 is TGTGCCAGCAGAGGCCGGGAGTCTGAAGCTTTCTTT.

The chain joins TRBV30 to TRBJ2-7, with 9 bases identical to TRBD1. Unmatched junction bases numbered 7, after V lost 7 bases and J lost 3 bases. Germline CDR1 and CDR2: GTSNPN and SVGIG (reference sequence). This CDR3 is 13 amino acids long. CDR3 in amino acids: CAFDGDRVYEQYF. The DNA of the CDR3 is TGTGCCTTCGATGGGGACAGGGTCTACGAGCAGTACTTC.

The chain uses TRBV2 and TRBJ2-7; TRBD1 aligns across 12 bases. This CDR3 has 14 amino acids. The V gene's germline CDR1 is SNHLY and CDR2 FYNNEI. J gave up 4 bases and V 10 bases, and 8 bases lay outside the gene matches. The CDR3 DNA reads TGTGCCATCTCGGGGACAGGGGGCGTTTACGAGCAGTACTTC. Amino acids: CAISGTGGVYEQYF.

The chain uses TRBV24-1 and TRBJ2-3, with 9 positions matching TRBD2. Trimming at V came to 3 bases and at J to 6 bases, leaving 3 bases not matched to a gene. The CDR3 length is 14 residues. Germline assignment: CDR1 KGHDR and CDR2 SFDVKD. Written as DNA, the CDR3 is TGTGCCACCAGTGATGTGGGACTAGCTGATACGCAGTATTTT. It codes for CATSDVGLADTQYF.

The table lists this clone with a count of one. This sequence joins TRBV2 and TRBJ1-3; 8 nucleotides align to TRBD1. V shed 5 bases, J shed 8 bases, and the junction held 2 bases outside the gene matches. This CDR3 spans 12 amino acids. Looked up from germline, CDR1 is SNHLY and CDR2 is FYNNEI. The CDR3 coding sequence is TGTGCCAGCAGTCTGACAGGGGACACCATATATTTT. This gives the protein CASSLTGDTIYF.

The gene calls are TRBV7-9 and TRBJ1-4; unclear D gene. The germline V and J ends were trimmed by 4 bases and 14 bases, with 17 bases remaining between them. In germline, CDR1 is SEHNR, CDR2 FQNEAQ (reference sequence). This CDR3 region has 13 residues. The CDR3 sequence is CASSSGMGYGLFF. Here the CDR3 DNA reads TGTGCCAGCAGCTCCGGGATGGGATACGGTCTGTTTTTT.

The chain recombines TRBV6-2 or TRBV6-3 with TRBJ2-7; 7 nucleotides agree with TRBD1. After removal of 2 bases from V and 2 bases from J, the junction contained 6 bases not matched to a gene. The CDR3 loop spans 15 amino acids. The germline CDR1 and CDR2 sequences are MNHEY and SVGEGT. This chain's CDR3 is CASSYEEGAPYEQYF. DNA for the CDR3: TGTGCCAGCAGTTACGAAGAGGGGGCGCCCTACGAGCAGTACTTC.

The chain recombines TRBV3-1 (or the pseudogene TRBV3-2) with TRBJ2-2, with D perhaps TRBD2 (6 bases). The CDR3 extends over 16 amino acids. Germline V gene sequence: CDR1 LGHDT, CDR2 YNNKEL (reference sequence). Trimming shortened V by 2 bases and J by 2 bases, and 12 bases separated the two germline ends. As DNA, the CDR3 is TGTGCCAGCAGCCAACGACCGGGACTTAACACCGGGGAGCTGTTTTTT. As protein: CASSQRPGLNTGELFF.

The chain joins TRBV24-1 to TRBJ1-2; tentative D call: TRBD1 (6 bases). The CDR3 consists of 15 residues. Germline-derived CDR1 and CDR2 are KGHDR and SFDVKD. V lost 5 bases and J lost 2, with 14 bases in between. CDR3 loop: CATSAEDRSNYGYTF. In DNA form, the CDR3 reads TGTGCCACCAGTGCCGAGGACAGATCGAACTATGGCTACACCTTC.

This clone was recorded once. The chain recombines TRBV19 with TRBJ1-6, with a weak D call TRBD1 (5 bases). The CDR3 is made up of 17 amino acids. V lost 0 bases and J lost 2, with 11 bases in between. Germline CDR1 LNHDA, CDR2 SQIVND (reference sequence). CDR3 amino acids: CASSIDIDSAYNSPLHF. The CDR3 DNA follows: TGTGCCAGTAGTATAGATATTGACAGCGCCTATAATTCACCCCTCCACTTT.

This chain uses TRBV5-1 with TRBJ2-3, with 8 bases fitting TRBD1. V gave up 0 bases and J gave up 5 bases; unmatched junction bases: 11. The CDR3 is 17 amino acids. Germline V gene sequence: CDR1 SGHRS, CDR2 YFSETQ. CDR3 nucleotides: TGCGCCAGCAGCTTGGGGGCTGACAGGGGCTCAGGAGATACGCAGTATTTT. Translating it yields CASSLGADRGSGDTQYF.

The genes are TRBV6-4 and TRBJ1-1; perhaps TRBD1 as D (6 bases). The CDR3 covers 15 residues. The germline V and J ends were trimmed by 3 bases and 0 bases, with 11 bases remaining between them. From germline, CDR1 is MRHNA and CDR2 SNTAGT. The DNA for the CDR3 is TGTGCCAGCAGTGAGCAGGGGCAATTGAACACTGAAGCTTTCTTT. The encoded protein is CASSEQGQLNTEAFF.

This chain uses TRBV9 with TRBJ2-1, with 9 bases matching TRBD2. V lost 5 bases and J lost 4; bases outside the gene matches: 7. The length of the CDR3 is 15 residues. CDR1 is SGDLS, CDR2 YYNGEE, per germline. The CDR3, as DNA: TGTGCCAGCAGAGAAGGGAGCGGGAGGTACAATGAGCAGTTCTTC. Protein product: CASREGSGRYNEQFF. Full variable domain (missing parts from reference TRBV9 and TRBJ2-1): DSGVTQTPKHLITATGQRVTLRCSPRSGDLSVYWYQQSLDQGLQFLIQYYNGEERAKGNILERFSAQQFPDLHSELNLSSLELGDSALYFCASREGSGRYNEQFFGPGTRLTVL.

V usage is TRBV5-5 and J usage is TRBJ1-2; D unclear. The CDR3 runs 13 residues. Trimming stripped 6 bases from V and 4 bases from J, with 13 bases between. CDR1 is SGHKS and CDR2 is YYEKEE in the germline V gene (reference sequence). DNA for the CDR3: TGTGCCAGCACCTTCACAGTTACCTATGGCTACACCTTC. Translated, it gives CASTFTVTYGYTF. Supplemented by reference TRBV5-5 and TRBJ1-2, the full variable domain reads DAGVTQSPTHLIKTRGQQVTLRCSPISGHKSVSWYQQVLGQGPQFIFQYYEKEERGRGNFPDRFSARQFPNYSSELNVNALLLGDSALYLCASTFTVTYGYTFGSGTRLTVV.